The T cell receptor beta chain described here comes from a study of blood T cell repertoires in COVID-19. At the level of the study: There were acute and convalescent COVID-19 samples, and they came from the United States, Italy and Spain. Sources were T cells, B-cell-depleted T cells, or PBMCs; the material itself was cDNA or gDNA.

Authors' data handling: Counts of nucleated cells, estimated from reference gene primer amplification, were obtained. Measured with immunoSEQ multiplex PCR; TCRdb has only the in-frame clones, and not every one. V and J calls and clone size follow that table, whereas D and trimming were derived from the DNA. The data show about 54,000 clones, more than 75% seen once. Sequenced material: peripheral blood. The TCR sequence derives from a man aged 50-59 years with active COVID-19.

The CDR3 loop reads CASRRAGGPGEQYF. CDR3 nucleotides: TGTGCCAGCAGGCGAGCGGGGGGGCCAGGGGAGCAGTACTTC. This chain links TRBV13 with TRBJ2-7, with 10 bases that match TRBD2. The germline gives CDR1 PRHDT, CDR2 FYEKMQ (reference sequence). Losses at the gene ends were 6 bases for V and 7 bases for J; bases not matched to a gene: 9. The length of the CDR3 is 14 residues.